This section outlines one T cell receptor (beta chain) sequence together with its context. The source of the sample is a study of control samples from healthy donors and cancer patients. Germline V gives CDR1 SEHNR, CDR2 FQNEAQ (reference sequence). Between the trimmed V and J ends, which lost 5 bases and 3 bases, there was a span of 8 bases. CDR3 length equals 12 residues. Repertoires were generated with immunoSEQ multiplex PCR, while TCRdb's copy carries only in-frame clones and drops some. The repertoire consists of roughly 51,000 clones, with approximately 89% occurring once and the leading ten covering roughly 1.4%.

The V and J genes are TRBV7-9 and TRBJ2-7; D gene ambiguous. This sequence originates from a man aged 40-50 years with colorectal cancer. Sample: PBMCs. The CDR3 loop reads CASSPGNYEQYF. The CDR3 nucleotides are TGTGCCAGCAGCCCCGGTAACTACGAGCAGTACTTC.